This T cell receptor beta chain appears in the sequencing data of a study of T cell responses to AZD1222 COVID-19 vaccine. For the study at large: Combined were second doses at about 4 or about 12 weeks.

On this clone: Its specificity is not known.

Germline loops: CDR1 MNHEY, CDR2 SVGAGI. V was cut by 7 bases and J by 3 bases, with 10 bases left in between. The CDR3 spans 13 residues. Sequencing was performed with immunoSEQ multiplex PCR; in TCRdb, only in-frame clones are kept and a portion is missing. The sample lists about 130,000 clones; 80% to 90% were seen once. Findings of the study overall: At study baseline, merely five or six AZD1222 recipients were seropositive. Spike-specific TCR breadth and depth rose after two AZD1222 doses. Vaccine-associated CD4 TCRs spanned spike, dominant at 160-218 and 743-854.

Specimen: peripheral blood, collected on day 0 of AZD1222 vaccination. The chain employs TRBV6-5 and TRBJ1-5, with D hard to call. This sequence originates from an adult in good health. For the CDR3, the DNA is TGTGCCAGCACGGCAGGTCACAATCAGCCCCAGCATTTT. Translating gives CASTAGHNQPQHF.